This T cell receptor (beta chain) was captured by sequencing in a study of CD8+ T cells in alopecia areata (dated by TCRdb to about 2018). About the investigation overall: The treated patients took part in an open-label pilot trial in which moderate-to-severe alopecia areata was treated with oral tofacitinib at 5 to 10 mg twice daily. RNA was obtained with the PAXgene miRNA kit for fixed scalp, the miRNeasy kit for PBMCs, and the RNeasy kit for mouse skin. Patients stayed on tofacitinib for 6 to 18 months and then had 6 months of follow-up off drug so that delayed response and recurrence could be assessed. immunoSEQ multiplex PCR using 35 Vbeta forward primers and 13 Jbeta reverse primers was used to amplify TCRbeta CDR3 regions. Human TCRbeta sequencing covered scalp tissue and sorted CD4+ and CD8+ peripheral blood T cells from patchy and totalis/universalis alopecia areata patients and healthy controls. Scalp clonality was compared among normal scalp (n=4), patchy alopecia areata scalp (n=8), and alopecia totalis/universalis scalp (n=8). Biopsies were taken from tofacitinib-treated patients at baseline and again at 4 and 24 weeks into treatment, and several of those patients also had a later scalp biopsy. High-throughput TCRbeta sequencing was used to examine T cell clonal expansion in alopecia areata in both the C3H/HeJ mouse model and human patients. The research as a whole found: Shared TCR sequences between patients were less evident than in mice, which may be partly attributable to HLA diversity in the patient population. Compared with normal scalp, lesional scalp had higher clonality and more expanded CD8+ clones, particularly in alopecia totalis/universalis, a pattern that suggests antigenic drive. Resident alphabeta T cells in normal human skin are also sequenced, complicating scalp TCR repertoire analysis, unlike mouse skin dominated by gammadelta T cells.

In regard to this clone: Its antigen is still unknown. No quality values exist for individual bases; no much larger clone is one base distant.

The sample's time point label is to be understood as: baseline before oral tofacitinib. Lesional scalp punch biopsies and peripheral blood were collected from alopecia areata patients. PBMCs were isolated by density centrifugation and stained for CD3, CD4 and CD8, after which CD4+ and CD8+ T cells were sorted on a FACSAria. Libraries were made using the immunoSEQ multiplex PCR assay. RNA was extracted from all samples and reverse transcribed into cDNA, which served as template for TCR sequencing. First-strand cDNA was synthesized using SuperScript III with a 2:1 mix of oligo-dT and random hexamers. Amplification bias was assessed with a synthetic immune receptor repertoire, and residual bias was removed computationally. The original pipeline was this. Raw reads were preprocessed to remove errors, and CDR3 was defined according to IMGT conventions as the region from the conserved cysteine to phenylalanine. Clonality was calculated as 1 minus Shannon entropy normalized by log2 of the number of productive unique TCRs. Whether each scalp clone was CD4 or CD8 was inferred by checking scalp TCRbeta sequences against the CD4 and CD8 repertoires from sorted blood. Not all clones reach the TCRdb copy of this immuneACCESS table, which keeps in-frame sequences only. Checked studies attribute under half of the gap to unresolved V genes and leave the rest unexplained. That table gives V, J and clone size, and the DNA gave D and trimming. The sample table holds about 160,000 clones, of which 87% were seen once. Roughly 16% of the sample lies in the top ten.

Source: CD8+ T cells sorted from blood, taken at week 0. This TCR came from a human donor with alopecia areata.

CDR3 protein: CASSSGSSSEQYF. The nucleotide sequence reads as follows: TGTGCCAGCAGCTCGGGTTCCTCCAGCGAGCAGTACTTC. Recombination connected TRBV11-2 to TRBJ2-7, with no confidently assigned D gene. Via the germline V gene, CDR1 is SGHAT and CDR2 FQNNGV. Including the terminal cysteine and phenylalanine, the CDR3 comprises 13 residues. Only CDR3 DNA is held: 39 bases, read in frame from base 1. V and J lose 4 bases and 6 bases, and a span of 13 bases separates them.